This T cell receptor (beta chain) was documented in a study of T cell responses to AZD1222 COVID-19 vaccine. General study points: Among vaccine-associated CD4 TCRs, coverage spanned spike, with dominance at 160-218 and 743-854.

Here immunoSEQ multiplex PCR was the method, and the copy in TCRdb shows in-frame clones only, minus some. The data contain tens of thousands of clones, roughly 82% of them singletons. A remark on this clone: Its antigen is undetermined.

V was pared by 1 base and J by 3 bases, with 6 bases between. Germline assignment: CDR1 LGHDT and CDR2 YNNKEL (reference sequence). The length of the CDR3 is 13 residues. Sample: peripheral blood, taken on day 0 of AZD1222 vaccination. The chain employs TRBV3-1 (or the pseudogene TRBV3-2) and TRBJ1-2; D ambiguous. The TCR sequence derives from an adult in good health. The CDR3 sequence: CASSQGRDYGYTF. The CDR3 nucleotides read TGTGCCAGCAGCCAAGGGAGGGACTATGGCTACACCTTC.